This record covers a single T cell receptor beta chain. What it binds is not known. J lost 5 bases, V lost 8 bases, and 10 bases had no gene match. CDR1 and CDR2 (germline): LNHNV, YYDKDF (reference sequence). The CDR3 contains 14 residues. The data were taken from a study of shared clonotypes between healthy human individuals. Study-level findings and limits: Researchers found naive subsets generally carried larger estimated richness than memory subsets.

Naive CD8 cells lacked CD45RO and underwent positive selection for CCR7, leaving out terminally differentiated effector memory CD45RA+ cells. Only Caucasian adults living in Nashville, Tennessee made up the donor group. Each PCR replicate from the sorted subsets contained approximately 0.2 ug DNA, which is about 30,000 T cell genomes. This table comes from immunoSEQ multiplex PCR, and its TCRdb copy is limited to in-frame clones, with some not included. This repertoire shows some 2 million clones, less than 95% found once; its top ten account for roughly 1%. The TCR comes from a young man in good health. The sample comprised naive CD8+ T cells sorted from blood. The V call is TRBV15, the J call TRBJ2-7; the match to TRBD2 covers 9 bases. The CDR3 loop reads CATVENSGGHEQYF. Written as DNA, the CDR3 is TGTGCCACCGTAGAAAATAGCGGGGGCCACGAGCAGTACTTC.